These 4 T cell receptor beta chains share one sample of origin, sequenced in a study of blood T cell repertoires in COVID-19. TCRdb keeps only in-frame clones here, not all; method: immunoSEQ multiplex PCR. This sample carries more than 300,000 clones, more than 75% of them seen once, and the ten largest clones take less than 11%. The source material was peripheral blood. These receptors originate from a woman younger than 45 with COVID-19, enrolled during active disease.

Comments on this clone: Other nucleotide sequences in the sample specify the same CDR3. In DNA form, the CDR3 reads TGCGCCAGCAGCTTGGGGCAGGGGGCCTACGAGCAGTACTTC. This translates into CASSLGQGAYEQYF. V usage is TRBV5-1 and J usage is TRBJ2-7; 7 bases agree with TRBD1. The CDR3 is 14 amino acids. Germline CDR1 and CDR2: SGHRS and YFSETQ. The junction had 2 bases not matched to a gene; V was cut back by 0 bases and J by 2 bases.

The rearrangement links TRBV29-1 to TRBJ1-3; D remains unclear. Germline V gene sequence: CDR1 SQVTM, CDR2 ANQGSEA. The length of the CDR3 is 14 residues. The V end was cut by 3 bases, the J end by 0 bases, with 9 bases between. DNA for the CDR3: TGCAGCGTTGACGACATGCTCTCTGGAAACACCATATATTTT. Residues: CSVDDMLSGNTIYF.

The J gene is TRBJ2-5, the V gene TRBV29-1; maybe TRBD2 (5 bases). Germline V gene data show CDR1 as SQVTM and CDR2 as ANQGSEA. Trimming cost V 8 bases and J 5 bases, with 18 bases left between them. The CDR3 is made up of 13 amino acids. The CDR3 coding sequence is TGCAGCCCCTTGGACGGGGTAGTGGAGACCCAGTACTTC. The encoded protein is CSPLDGVVETQYF.

The table lists this clone with a few counts. The V and J genes are TRBV20-1 and TRBJ2-7; 11 nucleotides match TRBD2. The V and J ends lost 6 bases and 6 bases, in that order; junction bases with no gene match: 1. Germline-derived CDR1 and CDR2 are DFQATT and SNEGSKA (reference sequence). CDR3 length: 11 amino acids. DNA of the CDR3: TGCAGTGCCACTAGCGGGAGCGAGCAGTACTTC. Protein: CSATSGSEQYF.